This entry lists 3 T cell receptor beta chains sequenced from one sample in a study of shared clonotypes between healthy human individuals. TCRdb keeps only in-frame clones here, not all; method: immunoSEQ multiplex PCR. The sample holds roughly 1,500,000 clones, about 98.5% seen once. Sequenced sample: naive CD4+ T cells sorted from blood. The subset is: CD45RA+ positively selected. These receptors were taken from a man under 40 in good health.

This chain uses TRBV5-6 with TRBJ2-7; D possibly corresponds to TRBD1 (5 bases). Between the trimmed V and J ends, which lost 5 bases and 1 base, there was a span of 10 bases. CDR1 and CDR2 (germline): SGHDT, YYEEEE. The CDR3 totals 13 residues. The CDR3 protein is CASSKQDSYEQYF. DNA for the CDR3: TGTGCCAGCAGTAAACAGGATTCCTACGAGCAGTACTTC.

The chain links TRBV19 to TRBJ2-7; either TRBD1 or TRBD2 may fit D (5 bases each). Germline CDR1 reads LNHDA; CDR2 reads SQIVND (reference sequence). There are 15 residues in the CDR3. The V end was cut by 1 base, the J end by 2 bases, with 12 bases between. The CDR3 loop is CASSIVSGSPYEQYF. The CDR3 DNA reads as TGTGCCAGTAGTATAGTTTCAGGGAGTCCCTACGAGCAGTACTTC.

This clone was recorded once. The chain couples TRBV5-6 to TRBJ2-6, with D perhaps TRBD1 (5 bases). This CDR3 contains 15 residues. V was pared by 4 bases and J by 4 bases, with 12 bases between. The germline V gene has CDR1 SGHDT and CDR2 YYEEEE. In nucleotides, the CDR3 is TGTGCCAGCAGCGAACTTGGGGCCGGGGCCAACGTCCTGACTTTC. This codes for CASSELGAGANVLTF.